These 3 T cell receptor beta chains came from one sample sequenced in a study of OX40 agonist ivuxolimab in advanced cancers. The protocol was immunoSEQ multiplex PCR, while the TCRdb copy is restricted to in-frame clones and leaves out a portion. This table has approximately 27,000 clones, about four fifths appearing once. The specimen comprised CD4+ or CD8+ T cells sorted from blood, sampled in a trial of the OX40 agonist ivuxolimab. These receptor sequences come from an adult with an advanced solid tumor such as melanoma, head and neck, liver or kidney cancer.

This CDR3 reads CASDTGGSGSTDTQYF. The DNA for the CDR3 is TGTGCAAGCGATACGGGGGGCAGCGGCTCCACAGATACGCAGTATTTT. The chain carries TRBV12-2 and TRBJ2-3; the table's D call of TRBD2 was not tested on the DNA. TRBV12-2 is reported as a pseudogene. The CDR3 contains 16 residues.

V is TRBV5-1 and J is TRBJ2-5, with TRBD1 as a possible D gene (5 bases). The J call may be in error: the DNA end matches TRBJ2-7 better. Germline V gene data show CDR1 as SGHRS and CDR2 as YFSETQ. The CDR3 is 14 residues long. CDR3 sequence (DNA): TGCGCCAGCAGCTTGGGGACAACCTCCTACGAGCAGTACTTC. Its translation is CASSLGTTSYEQYF.

This clone occurred a few times. The V gene is TRBV2, the J gene TRBJ2-7; 7 nucleotides align to TRBD1. CDR3 length: 12 residues. With V trimmed by 7 bases and J by 2 bases, 2 bases remained unmatched. The germline V gene encodes CDR1 SNHLY and CDR2 FYNNEI. The CDR3, as DNA: TGTGCCAGCATCCAGGGGGCCTACGAGCAGTACTTC. This codes for CASIQGAYEQYF.